This T cell receptor beta chain was recovered during a study of cytomegalovirus exposure and HLA in healthy donors. Whole-study context: Unique TCRs numbering about 87 million, obtained from HLA-typed donors, made up an early data release.

This clone was detected only once. A multiplex PCR was run with 60 Vbeta primers and 13 Jbeta primers. Measured with immunoSEQ multiplex PCR; TCRdb has only the in-frame clones, and not every one. This table holds 150,000 to 200,000 clones, 82% found once. The CDR3 extends over 14 amino acids. Germline loops: CDR1 KGHSH, CDR2 LQKENI. V was clipped by 2 bases and J by 3 bases, with 10 bases between them. This chain joins TRBV18 and TRBJ1-2, with D hard to call. The source material was PBMCs. The clonotype was recovered from a boy younger than 10 in good health and CMV-seronegative. DNA for the CDR3: TGTGCCAGCTCACCATCCCGGCAGGACTATGGCTACACCTTC. Its protein is CASSPSRQDYGYTF.